This T cell receptor (beta chain) was observed in a study of blood T cell repertoires in COVID-19. Study background: Both acute and convalescent COVID-19 samples were obtained from the United States, Italy and Spain.

Profiled with immunoSEQ multiplex PCR; TCRdb holds only in-frame clones, not every one. The sample yields around 150,000 clones, approximately 88% seen once. The length of the CDR3 is 12 residues. V was cut by 2 bases and J by 10 bases, with 10 bases left in between. Germline V gives CDR1 SGHNT, CDR2 YYREEE (reference sequence). In assigning cohorts, the study relied on participant-reported clinical history. The chain combines TRBV5-4 with TRBJ2-1; no clear D. The clonotype comes from an older man who had been exposed to COVID-19. What was sequenced was PBMCs or T cells enriched from blood (not recorded which). The DNA for the CDR3 is TGTGCCAGCAGCTTCAGAACGTCGGAGCAGTTCTTC. Protein product: CASSFRTSEQFF. Combining the CDR3 with reference TRBV5-4 and TRBJ2-1 gives the whole variable domain ETGVTQSPTHLIKTRGQQVTLRCSSQSGHNTVSWYQQALGQGPQFIFQYYREEENGRGNFPPRFSGLQFPNYSSELNVNALELDDSALYLCASSFRTSEQFFGPGTRLTVL.